This T cell receptor beta chain was retrieved from a study of technical replicates of blood from a handful of donors. TCRdb keeps only in-frame clones here, not all; method: immunoSEQ multiplex PCR. The sample holds over 55,000 clones, roughly 91% seen once. Germline loops: CDR1 SGHTA, CDR2 FQGTGA. This CDR3 spans 17 amino acids. The V gene end was trimmed by 0 bases and the J gene end by 4 bases; junction bases not matched to a gene: 8. Material: PBMCs. The clonotype originates from a human donor in good health. Some clones in this sample may be carry-over from other donors' samples. This chain uses TRBV7-3 with TRBJ2-3; 9 bases map to TRBD1. The CDR3 reads CASSLTYPGTGPDTQYF. CDR3 coding DNA: TGTGCCAGCAGCTTAACCTATCCTGGGACAGGGCCAGATACGCAGTATTTT.